This is a list of T cell receptor beta chains from one sample in a study of T cell changes during pregnancy in multiple sclerosis. Profiled with immunoSEQ multiplex PCR; TCRdb holds only in-frame clones, not every one. The data show about 32,000 clones, with 89% seen just once and roughly a tenth held by the top ten. Sequencing used CD8+ T cells from peripheral blood mononuclear cells, obtained in the second trimester of pregnancy. The receptor source for this set is a female donor with multiple sclerosis, enrolled in a pregnancy study. Each CDR3 is given with its conserved first and last residue. D genes are given only for firm matches. For some rows the clone size is stated as once, few or many, or as a class when expanded; others skip it.

J | size | D | V | DNA | CDR3
TRBJ1-2 | NA | NA | TRBV28 | TGTGCCAGCAAACACATAACGGACAGCGCTAACTATGGCTACACCTTC | CASKHITDSANYGYTF
TRBJ2-1 | once | TRBD1 | TRBV14 | TGTGCCAGCAGCCAAGATTTTGGATTGGACAGGAGGAATGAGCAGTTCTTC | CASSQDFGLDRRNEQFF
TRBJ2-3 | NA | NA | TRBV19 | TGTGCCAGTACCTCTAGGGGATCAAGAGATACGCAGTATTTT | CASTSRGSRDTQYF
TRBJ2-3 | NA | NA | TRBV6-6 | TGTGCCAGCAGTCGGACAGATAGCACAGATACGCAGTATTTT | CASSRTDSTDTQYF
TRBJ2-7 | NA | NA | TRBV7-9 | TGTGCCGACGCCCCCGACGGAGGAAAGCAGTACTTC | CADAPDGGKQYF
TRBJ1-1 | NA | NA | TRBV4-2 | TGTGCCAGCAGCCAAGGCCCGGGGGGCAGCACTGAAGCTTTCTTT | CASSQGPGGSTEAFF
TRBJ1-2 | NA | TRBD1 | TRBV4-2 | TGTGCCAGGCCCTTAGACAGGGACTATGGCTACACCTTC | CARPLDRDYGYTF
TRBJ2-7 | once | TRBD2 | TRBV7-9 | TGTGCCAGCAGCTTTAAGACTAGCGGGGGTATTCCCTACGAGCAGTACTTC | CASSFKTSGGIPYEQYF
TRBJ2-1 | NA | TRBD2 | TRBV28 | TGTGCCAGCACCCTGGGACTAGCGGACTACAATGAGCAGTTCTTC | CASTLGLADYNEQFF
TRBJ2-7 | NA | TRBD2 | TRBV5-6 | TGTGCCAGCAGCTCGGGGGGGTCCTACGAGCAGTACTTC | CASSSGGSYEQYF
TRBJ1-2 | NA | TRBD1 | TRBV5-1 | TGCGCCAGCAGCGAAGACAGGGTTGACTACACCTTC | CASSEDRVDYTF
TRBJ1-4 | NA | NA | TRBV28 | TGTGCCAGCAGTTCCGACCTCGCGGGGACTTGGGGAAAACTGTTTTTT | CASSSDLAGTWGKLFF
TRBJ1-2 | NA | NA | TRBV9 | TGTGCCAGCAGCCGACGGACAGATGGCTACACCTTC | CASSRRTDGYTF
TRBJ1-1 | NA | NA | TRBV2 | TGTGCCAGCACTATATGGGCCGATTTTCTACTTCACACTGAAGCTTTCTTT | CASTIWADFLLHTEAFF
TRBJ1-1 | few | NA | TRBV27 | TGTGCCAGCAGTTTATCTCGTAGCACTGAAGCTTTCTTT | CASSLSRSTEAFF
TRBJ1-1 | NA | NA | TRBV7-9 | TGTGCCAGCAGCCCCCCGGGGGGGACCATGAACACTGAAGCTTTCTTT | CASSPPGGTMNTEAFF